The sample holds a few counts of the clone carrying this TCR beta chain. Two oligonucleotides, mixed equimolar, formed the beta constant-region primer covering TRBC1 and TRBC2. The ligated cDNA underwent four PCR rounds using SP2 and nested alpha and beta constant-region primers. Ligation attached a single-stranded oligonucleotide with a 12-nucleotide UMI and the SP2 primer to the cDNA 3' end. Each CDR3 protein gets one entry after TCRdb re-called the UMI-ligation and nested PCR reads with MiXCR. The table has about 18,000 distinct CDR3 sequences, roughly 10% seen once. This entry belongs to a study of naive and memory T cell subsets. CD8 T cells were positively selected from what remained after CD4 positive selection. Cells stained for CD3, CD4, CD8, CD45RA and CD27 were sorted into four subsets. This receptor was taken from a human donor in good health. The specimen was central memory CD8+ T cells from blood.

CDR3 coding DNA: TGTGCCAGCAGGACCTTCACAGATACGCAGTATTTT. It yields the protein CASRTFTDTQYF. V and J are TRBV28 and TRBJ2-3; D not certain. The germline V and J ends were trimmed by 6 bases and 2 bases, with 6 bases remaining between them. From germline, CDR1 is MDHEN and CDR2 SYDVKM. The CDR3 contains 12 residues.